This T cell receptor beta chain was identified in a study of blood T cells in healthy people across ages. Findings and caveats of the study: TCR beta diversity per million T cells fell roughly linearly with age. The unknown donor CMV status may have confounded expanded clonotype changes.

The CDR3 is 10 residues long. Germline CDR1 and CDR2: DFQATT and SNEGSKA (reference sequence). V lost 5 bases, J lost 5 bases, and 4 bases lay in between. The table lists this clonotype with a few counts. Its antigen is unknown. Next came a second PCR, run for roughly 7 to 12 cycles, which used a sample-barcoded 5' primer along with a J-beta primer mix. Every single cDNA molecule received a tag from a template-switch adaptor with 12 random nucleotides. All samples gave at least 2.5 million CDR3-containing paired-end reads. TCRdb processed the 5' RACE reads anew with MiXCR; each CDR3 protein has one entry. The table shows about 1.7 million distinct CDR3 sequences, with approximately 28% occurring only once.

Sequencing input: blood. The rearrangement uses TRBV20-1 and TRBJ2-1; D ambiguous. This receptor was taken from a woman between 25 and 40 years old in good health. The CDR3, as DNA: TGCAGTGCTCCAGACAATGAGCAGTTCTTC. Protein sequence: CSAPDNEQFF.